The 21 T cell receptor beta chains given below trace back to one sample, sequenced in a study of Ad26.COV2.S vaccination and SARS-CoV-2 variants. Measured with immunoSEQ multiplex PCR; TCRdb has only the in-frame clones, and not every one. The data contain 350,000 to 550,000 clones, 75% to 90% of them singletons. Treatment reported: some 20 received Ad26.COV2.S at low or high dose, single or two shots; about 5 received placebo; per-sample allocation not given. Samples analyzed were those drawn on day 63 after the first vaccine or placebo injection. The material sequenced was peripheral blood, taken in a trial of Ad26.COV2.S vaccine versus placebo. The receptors stem from a person between 18 and 65 years old who received the Ad26.COV2.S COVID-19 vaccine or a placebo.

CDR3 in amino acids: CASSHLAGGEDEQYF. CDR3 DNA: TGCGCCAGCAGCCATCTAGCAGGGGGCGAGGACGAGCAGTACTTC. The chain joins TRBV4-1 to TRBJ2-7, with 8 bases aligning to TRBD1. V dropped 3 bases and J dropped 5; count of bases not matched to a gene: 9. The V gene's germline CDR1 is MGHRA and CDR2 YSYEKL. The CDR3 spans 15 residues.

The rearrangement uses TRBV28 and TRBJ1-3; TRBD1 might be the D (6 bases). The germline CDR1 and CDR2 sequences are MDHEN and SYDVKM. This CDR3 is 15 amino acids long. V dropped 2 bases and J dropped 0 bases, with 8 bases sitting between them. The CDR3 bases are TGTGCCAGCAGTTTACCAGGGGACTCTGGAAACACCATATATTTT. It codes for CASSLPGDSGNTIYF.

The gene calls are TRBV19 and TRBJ1-5; 7 nucleotides align to TRBD1. The CDR3 is 17 residues long. Germline CDR1 reads LNHDA; CDR2 reads SQIVND (reference sequence). The trim removed 1 base at V and 3 bases at J, leaving 9 bases unmatched. CDR3 nucleotides: TGTGCCAGTAGTATAGTGGGTACAGGGGTTTTCAATCAGCCCCAGCATTTT. Its translation: CASSIVGTGVFNQPQHF.

This chain uses TRBV7-6 with TRBJ2-5; 11 bases fit TRBD1. Germline V CDR1 and CDR2: SGHVS, FNYEAQ. J gave up 4 bases and V 0 bases, and 16 bases lay outside the gene matches. This CDR3 comprises 20 residues. CDR3 sequence reads: CASSLARWDRGWAWGETQYF. In nucleotides, the CDR3 is TGTGCCAGCAGCTTAGCCCGCTGGGACAGGGGGTGGGCATGGGGAGAGACCCAGTACTTC.

This chain connects TRBV7-9 to TRBJ2-3, with 11 bases lining up with TRBD2. Germline V lookup: CDR1 SEHNR, CDR2 FQNEAQ (reference sequence). This CDR3 is built from 13 residues. The trim removed 10 bases at V and 1 base at J, leaving 1 base unmatched. In nucleotides, the CDR3 is TGTGCCAAGACTAGCGGGGGCACAGATACGCAGTATTTT. This codes for CAKTSGGTDTQYF.

The chain employs TRBV24-1 and TRBJ1-1, with unresolved D. The CDR3 totals 13 residues. Deletions cut 8 bases from V and 6 bases from J, with 15 bases between. Per germline, CDR1 KGHDR and CDR2 SFDVKD. In nucleotides, the CDR3 is TGTGCCACCACCGGATCCTATAGCCCTGAAGCTTTCTTT. This codes for CATTGSYSPEAFF.

This sequence joins TRBV19 and TRBJ2-1; D may be TRBD2 (6 bases). The CDR3 spans 15 residues. V lost 3 bases to trimming and J lost 6 bases, with 15 bases between them. Germline CDR1 LNHDA, CDR2 SQIVND (reference sequence). The CDR3 spells CASSIASGGINEQFF. DNA of the CDR3: TGTGCCAGTAGTATTGCCAGCGGAGGGATCAATGAGCAGTTCTTC. Supplemented by reference TRBV19 and TRBJ2-1, the full variable domain reads DGGITQSPKYLFRKEGQNVTLSCEQNLNHDAMYWYRQDPGQGLRLIYYSQIVNDFQKGDIAEGYSVSREKKESFPLTVTSAQKNPTAFYLCASSIASGGINEQFFGPGTRLTVL.

The chain has TRBV24-1 and TRBJ2-2; tentatively, D is TRBD2 (5 bases). CDR3 length: 15 amino acids. The germline V gene encodes CDR1 KGHDR and CDR2 SFDVKD. Trimming pared 6 bases from V and 2 bases from J, leaving 12 bases between. Here the CDR3 reads CATSTPRTNTGELFF. CDR3 sequence (DNA): TGTGCCACCAGTACCCCGCGGACTAACACCGGGGAGCTGTTTTTT.

To note about this clone: This sample also contains other DNA sequences that code for the same CDR3. V and J are TRBV6-5 and TRBJ2-2; D is unclear. This CDR3 is built from 11 residues. V lost 2 bases, J lost 8 bases, and 3 bases lay in between. Germline CDR1 is MNHEY and CDR2 is SVGAGI. The CDR3 bases are TGTGCCAGCAGTTACCGGGGGGAGCTGTTTTTT. Its protein is CASSYRGELFF.

This chain links TRBV6-2 or TRBV6-3 with TRBJ2-1, with a weak D call TRBD2 (5 bases). The CDR3 covers 14 residues. Trimming cost V 4 bases and J 6 bases, with 13 bases left between them. Germline loops: CDR1 MNHEY, CDR2 SVGEGT. The CDR3 sequence is CASSSSPLVNEQFF. CDR3 DNA sequence: TGTGCCAGCAGTTCCTCCCCACTAGTCAATGAGCAGTTCTTC.

The genes are TRBV9 and TRBJ1-1; tentatively, D is TRBD1 (5 bases). Trimming removed 2 bases from V and 5 bases from J, with 13 bases in between. In germline, CDR1 is SGDLS, CDR2 YYNGEE. This CDR3 spans 14 amino acids. CDR3 residues: CASSVIRGGTEAFF. CDR3 nucleotides: TGTGCCAGCAGCGTTATTAGGGGAGGAACTGAAGCTTTCTTT.

The gene calls are TRBV27 and TRBJ2-3; D uncertain. V was trimmed by 3 bases and J by 2 bases, leaving 12 bases between them. The CDR3 is made up of 15 amino acids. The germline CDR1 and CDR2 sequences are MNHEY and SMNVEV (reference sequence). CDR3 loop: CASSFDGRTTDTQYF. In DNA, the CDR3 is TGTGCCAGCAGTTTTGACGGTAGAACCACAGATACGCAGTATTTT.

The chain uses TRBV27 and TRBJ1-2, with D maybe TRBD1 (6 bases). Trimming cost V 8 bases and J 1 base, with 14 bases left between them. Germline CDR1 is MNHEY and CDR2 is SMNVEV (reference sequence). The CDR3 is 14 residues long. The CDR3 DNA reads as TGTGCCAGCCGGAGGGGGACTCATAACTATGGCTACACCTTC. This encodes CASRRGTHNYGYTF.

This clone has only one observation. The V gene is TRBV19, the J gene TRBJ2-5, with a weak D call TRBD2 (6 bases). Between the trimmed V and J ends, which lost 4 bases and 4 bases, there was a span of 10 bases. This CDR3 region has 13 residues. Germline V CDR1 and CDR2: LNHDA, SQIVND (reference sequence). For the CDR3, the DNA is TGTGCCAGTAGTACGGGGGAAGGAGAGACCCAGTACTTC. Amino acid sequence: CASSTGEGETQYF.

The chain couples TRBV6-2 or TRBV6-3 to TRBJ2-2; D unclear. The CDR3 is made up of 16 amino acids. Trimming stripped 0 bases from V and 3 bases from J, with 11 bases between. Germline values: CDR1 MNHEY, CDR2 SVGEGT. Written as DNA, the CDR3 is TGTGCCAGCAGTTACTCCGCTGGGTGGGACACCGGGGAGCTGTTTTTT. This encodes CASSYSAGWDTGELFF.

This sequence joins TRBV4-1 and TRBJ1-2, with a tentative D call TRBD1 (5 bases). Trimming took 3 bases from V and 0 from J, leaving 23 bases between them. Per the germline V gene, CDR1 is MGHRA and CDR2 is YSYEKL. CDR3 length: 19 residues. The CDR3 sequence is CASSHPPGRSTTTNYGYTF. The CDR3 region has the DNA TGCGCCAGCAGCCACCCTCCGGGACGGTCGACTACGACTAACTATGGCTACACCTTC.

The chain is built from TRBV7-3 and TRBJ1-1, with D maybe TRBD1 (5 bases). CDR1 and CDR2 from the germline V gene are SGHTA and FQGTGA. This CDR3 region has 14 residues. V was pared by 5 bases and J by 1 base, with 11 bases between. This chain's CDR3 is CASSTNTGNTEAFF. As DNA, the CDR3 is TGTGCCAGCAGCACCAATACAGGGAACACTGAAGCTTTCTTT.

In DNA form, the CDR3 reads TGTGCCAGCAGCGCACGCCCTTCCCAAGAGACCCAGTACTTC. This translates into CASSARPSQETQYF. The rearrangement links TRBV7-2 to TRBJ2-5; D is unresolved. Germline lookup yields CDR1 SGHTA and CDR2 FQGNSA. The CDR3 covers 14 residues. Trimming cost V 5 bases and J 1 base, with 11 bases left between them.

The V gene is TRBV6-5, the J gene TRBJ1-1; 8 nucleotides match TRBD1. CDR3 size: 13 residues. The trim removed 6 bases at V and 4 bases at J, leaving 4 bases unmatched. Germline CDR1 reads MNHEY; CDR2 reads SVGAGI. The CDR3, as DNA: TGTGCCAGCAGCCTTACAGGGGGCACTGAAGCTTTCTTT. Protein product: CASSLTGGTEAFF.

The chain couples TRBV7-3 to TRBJ1-1; 8 nucleotides match TRBD1. The V gene's germline CDR1 is SGHTA and CDR2 FQGTGA. J was trimmed by 4 bases and V by 5 bases; bases with no gene match: 6. The CDR3 is 14 residues long. DNA for the CDR3: TGTGCCAGCAGCCCGACAGGGGTAAGCACTGAAGCTTTCTTT. This codes for CASSPTGVSTEAFF.

V and J are TRBV28 and TRBJ2-6, with 7 bases aligning to TRBD2. The CDR3 has 15 amino acids. V trimming: 3 bases; J trimming: 1 base; junction bases outside the gene matches: 0. CDR1 is MDHEN, CDR2 SYDVKM, per germline. The CDR3 is CASSFSGSGANVLTF. CDR3 nucleotide sequence: TGTGCCAGCAGTTTTAGCGGGTCTGGGGCCAACGTCCTGACTTTC.